The clone carrying this T cell receptor (beta chain) was seen more than once but under ten times. The data belong to a study of CD8 T cells in ankylosing spondylitis. Germline V gives CDR1 SGHKS, CDR2 YYEKEE (reference sequence). V was clipped by 4 bases and J by 4 bases, with 14 bases between them. There are 14 residues in the CDR3. TCRdb itself ran the 5' RACE reads through MiXCR, one entry per CDR3 protein. The sample carries hundreds of thousands of distinct CDR3 sequences, 10% recorded once. V and J are TRBV5-5 and TRBJ1-2; a weak D match, TRBD1 (6 bases). The sample was blood, either unsorted or a sorted T cell fraction (not recorded which). The receptor comes from a male donor with ankylosing spondylitis or in good health (not recorded which). CDR3 DNA: TGTGCCAGCAGCCCGCTGACAGGACCCTATGGCTACACCTTC. Protein product: CASSPLTGPYGYTF.